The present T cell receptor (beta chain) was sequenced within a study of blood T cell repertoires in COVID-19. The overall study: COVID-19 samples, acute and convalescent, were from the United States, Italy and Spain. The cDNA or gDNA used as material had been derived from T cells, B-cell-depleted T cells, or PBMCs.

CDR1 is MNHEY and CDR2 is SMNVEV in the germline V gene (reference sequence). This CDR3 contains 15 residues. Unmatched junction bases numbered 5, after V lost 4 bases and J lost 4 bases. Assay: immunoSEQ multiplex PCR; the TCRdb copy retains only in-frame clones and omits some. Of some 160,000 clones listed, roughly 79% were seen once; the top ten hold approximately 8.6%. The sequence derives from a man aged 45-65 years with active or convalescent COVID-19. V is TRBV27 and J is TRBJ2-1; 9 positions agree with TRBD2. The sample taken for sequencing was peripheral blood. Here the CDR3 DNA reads TGTGCCAGCAGTTCTGGACTAGCGTATTACAATGAGCAGTTCTTC. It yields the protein CASSSGLAYYNEQFF.